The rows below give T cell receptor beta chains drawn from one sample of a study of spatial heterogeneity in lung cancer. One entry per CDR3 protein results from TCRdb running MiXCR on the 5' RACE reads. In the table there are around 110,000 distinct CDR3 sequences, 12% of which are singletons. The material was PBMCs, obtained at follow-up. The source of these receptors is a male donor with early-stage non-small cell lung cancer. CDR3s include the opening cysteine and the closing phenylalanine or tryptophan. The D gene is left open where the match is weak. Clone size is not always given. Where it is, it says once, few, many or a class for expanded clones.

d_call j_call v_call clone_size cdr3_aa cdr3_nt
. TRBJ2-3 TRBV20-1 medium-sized CSAEEPGHTDTQYF TGCAGTGCCGAAGAGCCAGGGCACACAGATACGCAGTATTTT
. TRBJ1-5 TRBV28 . CASRGGVQPQHF TGTGCCAGCAGGGGCGGGGTTCAGCCCCAGCATTTT
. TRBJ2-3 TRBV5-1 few CASSLEARDRTDTQYF TGCGCCAGCAGCTTGGAGGCTAGAGACCGCACAGATACGCAGTATTTT
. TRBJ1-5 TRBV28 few CASRQGDPNQPQHF TGTGCCAGCAGGCAAGGGGATCCCAATCAGCCCCAGCATTTT
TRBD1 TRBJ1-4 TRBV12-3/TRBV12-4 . CASSGWDRTNEKLFF TGTGCCAGCAGTGGATGGGACAGAACTAATGAAAAACTGTTTTTT
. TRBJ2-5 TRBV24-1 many CATSAIAGDETQYF TGTGCCACCAGTGCGATAGCAGGGGACGAGACCCAGTACTTC
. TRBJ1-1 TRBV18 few CASSPGPDRNTEAFF TGTGCCAGCTCACCGGGGCCCGATCGGAACACTGAAGCTTTCTTT
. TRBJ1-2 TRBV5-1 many CASSLEGRAQGYTF TGCGCCAGCAGCTTGGAAGGCAGGGCACAGGGCTACACCTTC
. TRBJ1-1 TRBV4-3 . CASSLGSLNTEAFF TGCGCCAGCAGCCTGGGGTCACTGAACACTGAAGCTTTCTTT
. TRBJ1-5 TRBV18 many CASSPTVGADQPQHF TGTGCCAGCTCACCGACGGTAGGGGCCGACCAGCCCCAGCATTTT
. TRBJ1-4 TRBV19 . CASSPTPWEKLFF TGTGCCAGTAGTCCAACGCCGTGGGAAAAACTGTTTTTT
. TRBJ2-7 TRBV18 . CASSPQGGNGYEQYF TGTGCCAGCTCACCCCAGGGAGGTAACGGTTACGAGCAGTACTTC
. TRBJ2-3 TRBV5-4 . CASSPDRHPTDTQYF TGTGCCAGCAGCCCGGACCGCCACCCCACAGATACGCAGTATTTT
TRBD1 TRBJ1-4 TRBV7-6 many CASSFTGGAGTNEKLFF TGTGCCAGCAGCTTCACAGGGGGCGCGGGGACTAATGAAAAACTGTTTTTT
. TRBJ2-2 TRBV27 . CASSWIGNTGELFF TGTGCCAGCAGTTGGATAGGGAACACCGGGGAGCTGTTTTTT
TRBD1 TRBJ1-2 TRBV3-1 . CASSQVLTGKHYGYTF TGTGCCAGCAGCCAAGTCTTGACAGGGAAGCACTATGGCTACACCTTC
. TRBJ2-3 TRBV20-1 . CSARDSPRNTQYF TGCAGTGCTAGAGATAGCCCTAGGAATACGCAGTATTTT
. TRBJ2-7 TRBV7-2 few CASSRPVGVGEQYF TGTGCCAGCAGCCGCCCAGTTGGGGTCGGTGAGCAGTACTTC
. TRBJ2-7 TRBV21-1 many CASSNGDGGSPHEQYF TGTGCCAGCAGCAACGGAGACGGGGGTAGCCCCCACGAGCAGTACTTC
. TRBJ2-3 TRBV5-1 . CASSLRVGTDTQYF TGCGCCAGCAGCTTGAGGGTGGGCACAGATACGCAGTATTTT
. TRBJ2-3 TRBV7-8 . CASSLLPEEGDTQYF TGTGCCAGCAGCTTATTACCGGAAGAGGGTGATACGCAGTATTTT
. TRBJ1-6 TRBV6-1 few CASSGVPSYNSPLHF TGTGCCAGCAGTGGGGTCCCCTCCTATAATTCACCCCTCCACTTT